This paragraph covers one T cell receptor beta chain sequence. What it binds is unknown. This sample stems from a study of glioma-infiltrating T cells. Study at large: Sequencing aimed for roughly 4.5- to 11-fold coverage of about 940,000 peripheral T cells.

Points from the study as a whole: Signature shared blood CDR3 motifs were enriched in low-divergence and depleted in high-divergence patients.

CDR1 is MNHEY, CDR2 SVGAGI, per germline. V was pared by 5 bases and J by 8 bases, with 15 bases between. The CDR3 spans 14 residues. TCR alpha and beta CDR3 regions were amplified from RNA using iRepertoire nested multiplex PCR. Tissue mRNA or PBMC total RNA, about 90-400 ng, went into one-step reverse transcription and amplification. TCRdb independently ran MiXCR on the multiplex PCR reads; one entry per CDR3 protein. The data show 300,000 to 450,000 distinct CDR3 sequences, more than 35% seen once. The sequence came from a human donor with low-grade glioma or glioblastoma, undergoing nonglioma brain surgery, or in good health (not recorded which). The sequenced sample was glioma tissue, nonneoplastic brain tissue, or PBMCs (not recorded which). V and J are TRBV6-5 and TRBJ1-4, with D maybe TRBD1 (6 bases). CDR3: CASSRDMESEKLFF. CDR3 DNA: TGTGCCAGCAGTCGGGACATGGAAAGCGAAAAACTGTTTTTT.